This note documents a single T cell receptor (beta chain) sequence. What it binds is unknown. RNA extraction and reverse transcription yielded cDNA as sequencing template. The protocol was immunoSEQ multiplex PCR, while the TCRdb copy is restricted to in-frame clones and leaves out a portion. This table has roughly 20,000 clones, roughly two thirds appearing once. This sample is drawn from a study of CD8+ T cells in alopecia areata. Notes on the study in general: Greater clonality was observed in lesional scalp samples, especially alopecia totalis/universalis, versus normal scalp.

The CDR3 totals 19 residues. V shed 5 bases, J shed 2 bases, and the junction held 9 bases outside the gene matches. Germline loops: CDR1 SGHTA, CDR2 FQGNSA. CD4+ cells of roughly 5 patients were further sorted as CD25+CD127-. From alopecia areata patients, lesional scalp punch biopsies and peripheral blood were collected. This sequence was found in a human donor with alopecia areata. The chain links TRBV7-2 to TRBJ2-1; 16 bases align to TRBD2. Sequencing was performed on CD4+ Tregs sorted from blood. The CDR3 spells CASSRRGLAGGPTYNEQFF. DNA for the CDR3: TGTGCCAGCAGCCGAAGGGGACTAGCGGGGGGGCCCACCTACAATGAGCAGTTCTTC.